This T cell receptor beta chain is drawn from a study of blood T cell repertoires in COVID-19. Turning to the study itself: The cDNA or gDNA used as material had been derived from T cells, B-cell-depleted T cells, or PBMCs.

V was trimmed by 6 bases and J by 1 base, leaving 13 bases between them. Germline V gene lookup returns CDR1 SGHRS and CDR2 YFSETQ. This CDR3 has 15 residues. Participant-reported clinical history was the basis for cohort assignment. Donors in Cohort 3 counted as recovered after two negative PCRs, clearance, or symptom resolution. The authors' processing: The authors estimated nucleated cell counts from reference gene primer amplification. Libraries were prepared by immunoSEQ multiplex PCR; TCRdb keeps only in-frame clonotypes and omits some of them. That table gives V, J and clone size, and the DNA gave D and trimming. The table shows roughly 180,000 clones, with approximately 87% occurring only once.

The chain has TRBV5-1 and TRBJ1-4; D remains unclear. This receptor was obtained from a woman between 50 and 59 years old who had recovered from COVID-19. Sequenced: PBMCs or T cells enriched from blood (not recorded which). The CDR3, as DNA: TGCGCCAGCACAAGAGAGGTTGGAACTAATGAAAAACTGTTTTTT. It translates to CASTREVGTNEKLFF. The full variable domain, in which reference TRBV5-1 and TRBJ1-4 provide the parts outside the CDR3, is KAGVTQTPRYLIKTRGQQVTLSCSPISGHRSVSWYQQTPGQGLQFLFEYFSETQRNKGNFPGRFSGRQFSNSRSEMNVSTLELGDSALYLCASTREVGTNEKLFFGSGTQLSVL.